This T cell receptor (beta chain) was documented in a study of PD-L1 blockade in urothelial cancer. Study summary: Atezolizumab 1,200 mg was given intravenously every 3 weeks, starting 2014. Each blood sample yielded a median of 141,255 T cells. Overall study results and limits: Pretreatment blood TCR clonality under the median forecast improved survival.

The CDR3 runs 15 residues. V was cut by 2 bases and J by 2 bases, with 13 bases left in between. Germline V gives CDR1 SGHDT, CDR2 YYEEEE. Described time point: peripheral blood 6 weeks after treatment start. Each PCR had synthetic TCR analog templates added to it as a spike-in. Here immunoSEQ multiplex PCR was the method, and the copy in TCRdb shows in-frame clones only, minus some. Of roughly 100,000 clones in the sample, less than 85% were seen once. On this clone itself: The antigen is not known.

The chain uses TRBV5-6 and TRBJ2-5, with a tentative D call TRBD2 (6 bases). This sample comprised PBMCs, obtained around atezolizumab (anti-PD-L1) treatment. The sequence was collected from a man between 65 and 79 years old with urothelial cancer. For the CDR3, the DNA is TGTGCCAGCAGCTTAATTTGGGGGGATCAAGAGACCCAGTACTTC. It yields the protein CASSLIWGDQETQYF. Full variable domain (rest looked up from reference TRBV5-6 and TRBJ2-5): DAGVTQSPTHLIKTRGQQVTLRCSPKSGHDTVSWYQQALGQGPQFIFQYYEEEERQRGNFPDRFSGHQFPNYSSELNVNALLLGDSALYLCASSLIWGDQETQYFGPGTRLLVL.